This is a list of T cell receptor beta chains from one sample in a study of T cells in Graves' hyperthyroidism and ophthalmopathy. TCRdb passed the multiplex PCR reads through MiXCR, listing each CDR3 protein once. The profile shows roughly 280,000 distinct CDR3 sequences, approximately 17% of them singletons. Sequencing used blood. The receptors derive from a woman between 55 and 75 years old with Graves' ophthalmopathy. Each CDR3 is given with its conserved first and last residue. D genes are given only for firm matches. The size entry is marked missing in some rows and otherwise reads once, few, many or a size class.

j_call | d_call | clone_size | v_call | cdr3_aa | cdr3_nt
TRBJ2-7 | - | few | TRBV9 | CASSPAGHSISYEQYF | TGTGCCAGCAGCCCGGCGGGACATTCTATCTCCTACGAGCAGTACTTC
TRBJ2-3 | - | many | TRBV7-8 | CASSLVGSGHADTQYF | TGTGCCAGCAGCTTAGTAGGGTCCGGTCACGCAGATACGCAGTATTTT
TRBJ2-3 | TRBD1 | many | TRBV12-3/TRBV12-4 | CASSSGQGVADTQYF | TGTGCCAGCAGTTCCGGACAGGGGGTTGCAGATACGCAGTATTTT
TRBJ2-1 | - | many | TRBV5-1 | CASSVGTPGDEQFF | TGCGCCAGCAGCGTCGGGACCCCCGGTGATGAGCAGTTCTTC
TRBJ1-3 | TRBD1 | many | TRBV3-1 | CASSPQGAGNTIYF | TGTGCCAGCAGCCCTCAGGGGGCTGGAAACACCATATATTTT
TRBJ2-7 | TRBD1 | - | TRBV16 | CASSQSRTGSFGSQYF | TGTGCCAGCAGCCAATCGCGGACAGGGAGTTTCGGGTCGCAGTACTTC
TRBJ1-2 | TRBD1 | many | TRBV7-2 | CASTKDRAFGYTF | TGTGCCAGCACCAAGGACAGGGCCTTTGGCTACACCTTC
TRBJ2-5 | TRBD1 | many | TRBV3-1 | CASSQPGQGALETQYF | TGTGCCAGCAGCCAGCCGGGACAGGGGGCACTGGAGACCCAGTACTTC
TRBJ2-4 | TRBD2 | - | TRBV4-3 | CASSQEVSGRASAKSIQYF | TGCGCCAGCAGCCAAGAGGTTAGCGGGAGGGCCTCAGCCAAAAGCATTCAGTACTTC
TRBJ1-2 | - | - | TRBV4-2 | CASSQPNGLHGYTF | TGTGCCAGCAGCCAACCGAACGGGTTGCATGGCTACACCTTC
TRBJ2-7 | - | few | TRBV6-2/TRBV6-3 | CASSVQGGRSEQYF | TGTGCCAGCAGTGTTCAGGGGGGTCGTTCCGAGCAGTACTTC
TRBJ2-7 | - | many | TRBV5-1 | CASSLVWQRDSYEQYF | TGCGCCAGCAGCTTGGTTTGGCAGCGAGACTCCTACGAGCAGTACTTC